These 25 T cell receptor beta chains were all obtained from the same sample, sequenced in a study of T cell changes during pregnancy in multiple sclerosis. Here immunoSEQ multiplex PCR was the method, and the copy in TCRdb shows in-frame clones only, minus some. Among about 41,000 clones, about 88% were seen once, and the ten largest hold under 0.7%. Here the sequenced sample was CD4+ T cells from peripheral blood mononuclear cells, taken in the first trimester of pregnancy. These receptors were taken from a female donor with multiple sclerosis, enrolled in a pregnancy study.

This clone has more than one count but fewer than ten. This chain connects TRBV6-5 to TRBJ2-7, with a tentative D call TRBD2 (5 bases). The V gene's germline CDR1 is MNHEY and CDR2 SVGAGI. The CDR3 spans 16 residues. The V end lost 3 bases, the J end lost 6 bases, and 21 bases lay between the germline ends. In nucleotides, the CDR3 is TGTGCCAGCAGTTATTCGGCTATGTCCGGGATGGGCGAGCAGTACTTC. Protein product: CASSYSAMSGMGEQYF.

The J gene is TRBJ2-7, the V gene TRBV5-1; TRBD1 matches at 9 bases. After removal of 4 bases from V and 4 bases from J, the junction contained 6 bases not matched to a gene. CDR1 is SGHRS, CDR2 YFSETQ, per germline. The CDR3 totals 14 residues. As DNA, the CDR3 is TGCGCCAGCAGCCCCGGGACAGGGTTGTACGAGCAGTACTTC. Its translation: CASSPGTGLYEQYF.

The CDR3 bases are TGTGCCTGGAGGGATAGCGGGATCAGGGATACGCAGTATTTT. Translating gives CAWRDSGIRDTQYF. V usage is TRBV30 and J usage is TRBJ2-3, with 8 bases identical to TRBD2. Trimming took 3 bases from V and 6 from J; bases not matched to a gene: 8. Germline V gene lookup returns CDR1 GTSNPN and CDR2 SVGIG (reference sequence). CDR3 length: 14 amino acids.

CDR3 loop: CASSYTGNTNYGYTF. CDR3 DNA: TGTGCCAGCAGTTACACAGGGAACACTAACTATGGCTACACCTTC. The V gene is TRBV6-5, the J gene TRBJ1-2; D is possibly TRBD1 (6 bases). V gave up 2 bases and J gave up 0 bases, with 10 bases separating them. Germline CDR1 MNHEY, CDR2 SVGAGI. The CDR3 runs 15 residues.

The V call is TRBV6-1, the J call TRBJ1-1, with D possibly TRBD1 on 6 matching bases. The CDR3 covers 13 residues. Trimming pared 6 bases from V and 0 bases from J, leaving 8 bases between. Germline V gene lookup returns CDR1 MNHNS and CDR2 SASEGT. CDR3 loop: CASRTGLNTEAFF. CDR3 sequence (DNA): TGTGCCAGCAGGACAGGACTGAACACTGAAGCTTTCTTT.

On this clone: The junction departs from germline at one end; a sequencing error may be responsible. The V call is TRBV29-1, the J call TRBJ2-1, with 10 bases identical to TRBD2. This CDR3 spans 16 amino acids. Germline V gene lookup returns CDR1 SQVTM and CDR2 ANQGSEA. CDR3 sequence (DNA): TGCAGCGTCGAAGGTAGCGGGAGGAACCCCTACAATGAGCAGTTCTTC. It encodes CSVEGSGRNPYNEQFF.

The rearrangement links TRBV28 to TRBJ1-5, with 8 bases lining up with TRBD1. With V trimmed by 5 bases and J by 3 bases, 9 bases remained unmatched. Germline assignment: CDR1 MDHEN and CDR2 SYDVKM. This CDR3 is 16 amino acids long. The CDR3 loop is CASSDTTQGANQPQHF. In nucleotides, the CDR3 is TGTGCCAGCAGTGATACTACCCAGGGGGCCAATCAGCCCCAGCATTTT.

The chain uses TRBV28 and TRBJ2-7; 12 nucleotides agree with TRBD1. CDR1 is MDHEN, CDR2 SYDVKM, per germline. CDR3 length: 16 residues. V was clipped by 6 bases and J by 3 bases; unmatched bases: 9. CDR3: CASSRAGTGGSYEQYF. The DNA of the CDR3 is TGTGCCAGCAGCCGGGCAGGGACAGGGGGCAGCTACGAGCAGTACTTC.

The chain joins TRBV4-2 to TRBJ2-2, with 8 bases that match TRBD2. Losses at the gene ends were 2 bases for V and 5 bases for J; bases not matched to a gene: 4. The CDR3 loop spans 15 amino acids. CDR1 and CDR2 (germline): LGHNA, YNFKEQ. The CDR3 DNA follows: TGTGCCAGCAGCCAAAGGTCGGGGGGGACCGGGGAGCTGTTTTTT. Translated, it gives CASSQRSGGTGELFF.

The chain combines TRBV11-2 with TRBJ2-1; D gene uncertain. The CDR3 has 17 residues. Trimming took off 1 base at V and 0 bases at J, with 13 bases between the two ends. In germline, CDR1 is SGHAT, CDR2 FQNNGV. CDR3: CASSLGDFWRSYNEQFF. CDR3 sequence (DNA): TGTGCCAGCAGCTTAGGTGACTTCTGGCGCTCCTACAATGAGCAGTTCTTC.

This chain uses TRBV5-4 with TRBJ2-1; 7 nucleotides line up with TRBD1. The CDR3 consists of 15 residues. V dropped 4 bases and J dropped 2; count of bases not matched to a gene: 6. CDR1 and CDR2 (germline): SGHNT, YYREEE (reference sequence). CDR3: CASSLDRAPYNEQFF. The DNA of the CDR3 is TGTGCCAGCAGCCTTGACAGGGCCCCCTACAATGAGCAGTTCTTC.

V gene TRBV21-1 combines with J gene TRBJ1-2; the D call in the table, TRBD1, was not verified against the DNA. TRBV21-1 is reported as a pseudogene. The CDR3 extends over 19 amino acids. The CDR3 nucleotides read TGTGCCAGCAGCAAAGCCCAGGGCCCGGACAGGGGGCATTCCTATGGCTACACCTTC. Translation: CASSKAQGPDRGHSYGYTF.

The genes are TRBV25-1 and TRBJ2-1, with TRBD1 matching over 7 bases. The CDR3 sequence is 15 residues long. From germline, CDR1 is MGHDK and CDR2 SYGVNS. J lost 7 bases, V lost 6 bases, and 12 bases had no gene match. The CDR3 sequence is CASRRIGTVSNEQFF. CDR3 DNA sequence: TGTGCCAGCAGGAGAATCGGGACAGTTTCGAATGAGCAGTTCTTC.

The J gene is TRBJ1-2, the V gene TRBV6-5; TRBD1 matches 10 bases. The germline CDR1 and CDR2 sequences are MNHEY and SVGAGI. V dropped 7 bases and J dropped 10; count of bases not matched to a gene: 6. The CDR3 sequence is 12 residues long. The CDR3 sequence: CASTTGTGVYTF. In nucleotides, the CDR3 is TGTGCCAGCACCACCGGGACAGGGGTCTACACCTTC.

The J gene is TRBJ2-5, the V gene TRBV7-6, with 8 nucleotides matching TRBD1. Germline V gene lookup returns CDR1 SGHVS and CDR2 FNYEAQ. The CDR3 runs 15 residues. V shed 4 bases, J shed 4 bases, and the junction held 8 bases outside the gene matches. The CDR3 is CASSSATGVGETQYF. DNA for the CDR3: TGTGCCAGCAGCTCCGCGACAGGGGTAGGAGAGACCCAGTACTTC.

This clone was detected a few times. The V and J genes are TRBV5-6 and TRBJ1-1; D is perhaps TRBD1 (5 bases). CDR3 length: 15 residues. V gave up 4 bases and J gave up 2 bases, with 15 bases separating them. Germline V CDR1 and CDR2: SGHDT, YYEEEE. In DNA, the CDR3 is TGTGCCAGCAGCCTCCTGACAGAATTAAACACTGAAGCTTTCTTT. Its translation: CASSLLTELNTEAFF.

The chain carries TRBV6-5 and TRBJ2-1; D perhaps matches TRBD1 (5 bases). Per the germline V gene, CDR1 is MNHEY and CDR2 is SVGAGI. The CDR3 contains 15 residues. Trimming stripped 2 bases from V and 6 bases from J, with 14 bases between. CDR3 coding DNA: TGTGCCAGCAGTTACGCCCCTGGGGCCCGCAATGAGCAGTTCTTC. It yields the protein CASSYAPGARNEQFF.

This chain uses TRBV28 with TRBJ2-5; D ambiguous. This CDR3 has 13 amino acids. CDR1 MDHEN and CDR2 SYDVKM come from the germline V gene. V was clipped by 0 bases and J by 5 bases, with 7 bases between them. As DNA, the CDR3 is TGTGCCAGCAGTTTATGGATGGGCGAGACCCAGTACTTC. It is translated as CASSLWMGETQYF. Full variable domain (outside the CDR3, taken from reference TRBV28 and TRBJ2-5): DVKVTQSSRYLVKRTGEKVFLECVQDMDHENMFWYRQDPGLGLRLIYFSYDVKMKEKGDIPEGYSVSREKKERFSLILESASTNQTSMYLCASSLWMGETQYFGPGTRLLVL.

The chain employs TRBV11-2 and TRBJ2-7; 9 nucleotides agree with TRBD2. This CDR3 has 12 amino acids. In germline, CDR1 is SGHAT, CDR2 FQNNGV. Unmatched junction bases numbered 2, after V lost 5 bases and J lost 6 bases. CDR3 coding DNA: TGTGCCAGCAGCAGTAGCGGGAGCGAGCAGTACTTC. It specifies CASSSSGSEQYF.

The chain combines TRBV6-5 with TRBJ2-3, with 7 bases aligning to TRBD2. The CDR3 is made up of 14 amino acids. The V gene's germline CDR1 is MNHEY and CDR2 SVGAGI. With 2 bases clipped from V and 6 bases from J, the junction kept 5 bases outside the gene matches. CDR3 in amino acids: CASSYRLAADTQYF. The DNA of the CDR3 is TGTGCCAGCAGTTACAGGCTAGCGGCTGATACGCAGTATTTT.

The genes are TRBV19 and TRBJ2-5; 7 bases line up with TRBD1. Losses at the gene ends were 5 bases for V and 5 bases for J; bases not matched to a gene: 11. Germline V gene data show CDR1 as LNHDA and CDR2 as SQIVND (reference sequence). The CDR3 runs 15 residues. The CDR3 spells CASSPWDSPKETQYF. The CDR3, as DNA: TGTGCCAGTAGTCCATGGGACAGTCCAAAGGAGACCCAGTACTTC.

CDR3 sequence: CSVANRQAVHEQYF. The CDR3, as DNA: TGCAGCGTTGCCAATAGACAGGCGGTCCACGAGCAGTACTTC. This rearrangement joins TRBV29-1 to TRBJ2-7; maybe TRBD1 (6 bases). Trimming left V 4 bases short and J 5 bases short, with 18 bases between. The germline V gene encodes CDR1 SQVTM and CDR2 ANQGSEA. This CDR3 has 14 residues.

J is TRBJ2-3 and V is TRBV27; a weak D match, TRBD2 (7 bases). V lost 3 bases and J 6 bases, leaving 10 bases between the germline ends. The germline CDR1 and CDR2 sequences are MNHEY and SMNVEV (reference sequence). This CDR3 contains 13 residues. The CDR3 DNA is TGTGCCAGCAGTTTTCGGGGGGCGGATACGCAGTATTTT. It yields the protein CASSFRGADTQYF.

The V and J genes are TRBV19 and TRBJ2-1; 11 nucleotides match TRBD1. Germline V gene data show CDR1 as LNHDA and CDR2 as SQIVND (reference sequence). Trimming at V came to 2 bases and at J to 7 bases, leaving 7 bases not matched to a gene. The CDR3 runs 16 residues. The CDR3 DNA is TGTGCCAGTAGTATAAAGGGAGGGACAGGGGGAAATGAGCAGTTCTTC. Protein product: CASSIKGGTGGNEQFF.

The rearrangement joins TRBV5-1 to TRBJ2-3, with D possibly TRBD2 on 6 matching bases. The CDR3 loop spans 16 amino acids. Germline V gene lookup returns CDR1 SGHRS and CDR2 YFSETQ. V was clipped by 2 bases and J by 1 base, with 14 bases between them. The CDR3 coding sequence is TGCGCCAGCAGCTTATTCCCTAGCGTTCGCACAGATACGCAGTATTTT. Encoded protein: CASSLFPSVRTDTQYF.